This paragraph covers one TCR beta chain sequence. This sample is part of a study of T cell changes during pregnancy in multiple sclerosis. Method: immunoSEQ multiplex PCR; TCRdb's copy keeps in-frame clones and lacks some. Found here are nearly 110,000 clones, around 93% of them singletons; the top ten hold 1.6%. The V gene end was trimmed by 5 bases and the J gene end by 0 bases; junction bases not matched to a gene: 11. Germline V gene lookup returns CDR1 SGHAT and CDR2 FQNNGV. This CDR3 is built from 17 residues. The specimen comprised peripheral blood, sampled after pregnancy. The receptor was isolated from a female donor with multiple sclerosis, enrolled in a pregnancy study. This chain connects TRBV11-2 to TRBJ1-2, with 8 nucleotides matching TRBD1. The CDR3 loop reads CASSGRTGSLANYGYTF. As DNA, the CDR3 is TGTGCCAGCAGCGGGCGGACAGGGTCCCTCGCTAACTATGGCTACACCTTC.